These 21 T cell receptor beta chains share one sample of origin, sequenced in a study of regulatory T cells in long-lasting Graves disease. Time point: newly diagnosed GD, antithyroid drugs for less than 3 months. The authors made the TCR library using RNA they extracted from PBMCs. Arm-PCR with iRepertoire HTBI primers amplified the CDR3 regions for these TCR beta libraries. MiXCR was run by TCRdb on the multiplex PCR reads, yielding one entry per CDR3 protein. The repertoire holds more than 400,000 distinct CDR3 sequences, with 16% as singletons. The same sample was also studied in work on T cells in Graves' hyperthyroidism and ophthalmopathy.

The sequences come from peripheral blood mononuclear cells (PBMCs), collected at new diagnosis, from a patient treated with antithyroid drugs. These receptors all stem from a man aged 40-49 years with Graves disease.

This clonotype occurred many times. The chain joins TRBV24-1 to TRBJ2-3; D gene ambiguous. With 8 bases removed from V and 2 bases from J, the gap between germline ends came to 16 bases. This CDR3 region has 15 residues. The germline V gene has CDR1 KGHDR and CDR2 SFDVKD. CDR3 bases: TGTGCCACCACCGTCAGGAGCCCTAACACAGATACGCAGTATTTT. It is translated as CATTVRSPNTDTQYF.

Ten or more counts support this clonotype. The chain couples TRBV28 to TRBJ1-2, with unresolved D. Trimming removed 5 bases from V and 8 bases from J, with 18 bases in between. Germline CDR1 is MDHEN and CDR2 is SYDVKM. The CDR3 is made up of 14 amino acids. The CDR3 loop is CASSLAGFGGGYTF. The CDR3, as DNA: TGTGCCAGCAGTCTTGCAGGCTTCGGCGGCGGCTACACCTTC.

This chain links TRBV12-3 or TRBV12-4 with TRBJ2-5; 7 bases align to TRBD2. J was trimmed by 1 base and V by 2 bases; bases with no gene match: 7. CDR3 length: 16 residues. CDR3 amino acids: CASSLSGGKFQETQYF. The CDR3 nucleotides read TGTGCCAGCAGTTTATCGGGGGGAAAATTCCAAGAGACCCAGTACTTC.

This clonotype was picked up many times. V gene TRBV12-3 or TRBV12-4 combines with J gene TRBJ2-2, with TRBD2 matching 14 bases. V dropped 5 bases and J dropped 8; count of bases not matched to a gene: 7. CDR3 length equals 16 residues. The CDR3 spells CASSRGLAGGSGELFF. The CDR3 DNA sequence: TGTGCCAGCAGTCGAGGACTAGCGGGAGGTTCGGGGGAGCTGTTTTTT.

This clonotype came up many times. The CDR3 is CASSLSPATYEQYF. DNA for the CDR3: TGTGCCAGCAGCTTATCACCTGCTACCTACGAGCAGTACTTC. This chain joins TRBV7-9 and TRBJ2-7; D uncertain. The CDR3 sequence is 14 residues long. The ends were cut back, 2 bases at V and 2 bases at J, with 10 bases in the middle. The germline V gene has CDR1 SEHNR and CDR2 FQNEAQ (reference sequence).

This clonotype was seen ten or more times. The J gene is TRBJ2-5, the V gene TRBV24-1, with 8 positions matching TRBD2. The ends lost 1 base at V and 4 bases at J; junction bases unmatched: 7. Germline CDR1 reads KGHDR; CDR2 reads SFDVKD. The CDR3 length is 16 residues. In DNA form, the CDR3 reads TGTGCCACCAGTGATTTTGCGGGGGGCGGCGGAGAGACCCAGTACTTC. Residues: CATSDFAGGGGETQYF.

This clonotype was observed many times. The rearrangement joins TRBV28 to TRBJ2-3; TRBD2 agrees at 10 bases. CDR3 length: 16 amino acids. J gave up 6 bases and V 7 bases, and 13 bases lay outside the gene matches. Germline loops: CDR1 MDHEN, CDR2 SYDVKM. The CDR3 is CASTPRATSGIDTQYF. The CDR3 DNA is TGTGCCAGCACCCCCAGGGCTACTAGCGGGATTGATACGCAGTATTTT. Supplemented by reference TRBV28 and TRBJ2-3, the full variable domain reads DVKVTQSSRYLVKRTGEKVFLECVQDMDHENMFWYRQDPGLGLRLIYFSYDVKMKEKGDIPEGYSVSREKKERFSLILESASTNQTSMYLCASTPRATSGIDTQYFGPGTRLTVL.

The chain recombines TRBV3-1 with TRBJ2-3; D perhaps matches TRBD2 (7 bases). V lost 0 bases and J lost 1, with 11 bases in between. Per germline, CDR1 LGHDT and CDR2 YNNKEL (reference sequence). The length of the CDR3 is 16 residues. This chain's CDR3 is CASSQDKGGGTDTQYF. The CDR3 DNA reads as TGTGCCAGCAGCCAAGATAAGGGGGGGGGCACAGATACGCAGTATTTT.

In this sample, this clonotype turned up many times. The chain employs TRBV11-2 and TRBJ2-5; 7 bases map to TRBD1. This CDR3 comprises 15 residues. The V segment lost 5 bases and the J segment 2 bases; nucleotides outside the gene matches: 8. Germline CDR1 and CDR2: SGHAT and FQNNGV. The CDR3 coding sequence is TGTGCCAGCAGCGTAGCAGGGGGAAGGCAAGAGACCCAGTACTTC. The encoded protein is CASSVAGGRQETQYF.

This clonotype was seen only a few times. The chain couples TRBV5-1 to TRBJ2-7, with D possibly being TRBD2 (5 bases). The CDR3 extends over 14 amino acids. V lost 4 bases to trimming and J lost 2 bases, with 13 bases between them. In germline, CDR1 is SGHRS, CDR2 YFSETQ. CDR3 sequence: CASSQRTEAYEQYF. The DNA for the CDR3 is TGCGCCAGCAGCCAACGGACGGAGGCCTACGAGCAGTACTTC.

The genes are TRBV3-1 and TRBJ2-2, with 8 bases identical to TRBD2. Trimming at V came to 0 bases and at J to 2 bases, leaving 5 bases not matched to a gene. From germline, CDR1 is LGHDT and CDR2 YNNKEL (reference sequence). The CDR3 consists of 17 residues. CDR3 DNA: TGTGCCAGCAGCCAAGATCCCGGACTAGCAAACACCGGGGAGCTGTTTTTT. This sequence encodes CASSQDPGLANTGELFF.

This clonotype was detected ten times or more. The V and J genes are TRBV7-6 and TRBJ1-1, with TRBD1 matching 7 bases. The germline CDR1 and CDR2 sequences are SGHVS and FNYEAQ. Trimming at V came to 6 bases and at J to 10 bases, leaving 11 bases not matched to a gene. There are 13 residues in the CDR3. The CDR3 DNA is TGTGCCAGCAGACTCCGAACAGGGGAAGGAGCTTTCTTT. Protein sequence: CASRLRTGEGAFF.

This rearrangement joins TRBV10-2 to TRBJ1-2, with D possibly matching TRBD1 (5 bases). From germline, CDR1 is WSHSY and CDR2 SAAADI. Trimming removed 3 bases from V and 7 bases from J, with 9 bases in between. CDR3 size: 12 residues. DNA for the CDR3: TGCGCCAGCAGTGAATGGGGGACTGGCTACACCTTC. Its translation: CASSEWGTGYTF.

This clonotype was seen many times. The chain carries TRBV3-1 and TRBJ1-2; D is uncertain. Trimming shortened V by 1 base and J by 7 bases, and 13 bases separated the two germline ends. CDR1 LGHDT and CDR2 YNNKEL come from the germline V gene (reference sequence). This CDR3 contains 14 residues. The CDR3 region is CASSQVGRSGGYTF. The CDR3, as DNA: TGTGCCAGCAGCCAAGTAGGACGAAGCGGTGGCTACACCTTC.

CDR3 DNA sequence: TGCAGCGTTGAACTGTCTTTTCAGGGGAGGGTCAATGAGCAGTTCTTC. It encodes CSVELSFQGRVNEQFF. J is TRBJ2-1 and V is TRBV29-1; tentative D call: TRBD2 (7 bases). V was shortened by 2 bases and J by 6 bases, with 20 bases between the two germline ends. CDR3 length: 16 residues. Germline loops: CDR1 SQVTM, CDR2 ANQGSEA.

This clonotype was observed a handful of times. The chain uses TRBV30 and TRBJ2-7; 9 bases map to TRBD2. Germline loops: CDR1 GTSNPN, CDR2 SVGIG (reference sequence). The CDR3 runs to 14 residues. V shed 0 bases and J 2 bases; nucleotides not matched to a gene: 2. In nucleotides, the CDR3 is TGTGCCTGGAGTGTGTCTAGCGGGGCCTACGAGCAGTACTTC. Residues: CAWSVSSGAYEQYF.

This clonotype was detected many times. This chain links TRBV20-1 with TRBJ2-7; TRBD2 aligns across 12 bases. Unmatched junction bases numbered 10, after V lost 4 bases and J lost 6 bases. Germline values: CDR1 DFQATT, CDR2 SNEGSKA (reference sequence). This CDR3 has 15 amino acids. CDR3 coding DNA: TGCAGTGCTACCCCTAGCGGGAGGGCCCGGGGCGAGCAGTACTTC. Residues: CSATPSGRARGEQYF.

In this sample, this clonotype turned up a few times. V gene TRBV12-3 or TRBV12-4 combines with J gene TRBJ2-1; D unresolved. Trimming removed 4 bases from V and 7 bases from J, with 8 bases in between. This CDR3 is built from 12 residues. The CDR3 coding sequence is TGTGCCAGCAGTTCCTCAGAGAATGAGCAGTTCTTC. It specifies CASSSSENEQFF.

The V gene is TRBV6-2 or TRBV6-3, the J gene TRBJ2-1; 7 bases line up with TRBD2. Germline V gives CDR1 MNHEY, CDR2 SVGEGT. The CDR3 is made up of 16 amino acids. J lost 9 bases, V lost 7 bases, and 18 bases had no gene match. The CDR3 here is CASTPGTTGSASEQFF. The CDR3 nucleotides read TGTGCCAGCACTCCAGGGACTACCGGGAGTGCCAGTGAGCAGTTCTTC.

Many counts were recorded for this clonotype. CDR3 residues: CASNLGLANTDTQYF. The CDR3 coding sequence is TGTGCCAGCAACCTCGGTCTAGCGAATACAGATACGCAGTATTTT. V is TRBV3-1 and J is TRBJ2-3, with D perhaps matching TRBD2 (6 bases). Germline CDR1 is LGHDT and CDR2 is YNNKEL (reference sequence). This CDR3 has 15 residues. V was cut by 7 bases and J by 3 bases, with 17 bases left in between.

The table lists this clonotype with a few counts. The rearrangement links TRBV24-1 to TRBJ2-1, with 10 bases aligning to TRBD1. Trimming at V came to 5 bases and at J to 3 bases, leaving 9 bases not matched to a gene. The germline CDR1 and CDR2 sequences are KGHDR and SFDVKD. This CDR3 is built from 17 residues. DNA of the CDR3: TGTGCCACCAGTGGCAGACCCGGGACAGGGGACTACAATGAGCAGTTCTTC. This translates into CATSGRPGTGDYNEQFF.